The 27 T cell receptor beta chains given below trace back to one sample, sequenced in a study of cytomegalovirus exposure and HLA in healthy donors (dated by TCRdb to about 2017). Library creation used the immunoSEQ multiplex PCR assay. For the multiplex PCR, a mixture combining 60 forward primers for TCR Vbeta segments and 13 reverse primers for TCR Jbeta segments was used. TCRdb stores this immuneACCESS table with in-frame sequences only. Part of the clones is absent; in the studies checked, under half of the shortfall reflects unresolved V genes, and no reason is known for the rest. This sample has 200,000 to 250,000 clones in its table, and roughly four fifths of those were observed once. Of the sample, under 0.25% falls within the top ten clones. Specimen: PBMCs. Receptors were obtained from a girl aged 2 to 10 in good health and CMV-seronegative.

This clone was detected a few times. The CDR3 sequence: CASSLDGQGLGYTF. The CDR3 region has the DNA TGTGCCAGCAGCTTAGATGGTCAGGGCCTCGGCTACACCTTC. The chain couples TRBV7-6 to TRBJ1-2, with D maybe TRBD1 (5 bases). The germline gives CDR1 SGHVS, CDR2 FNYEAQ. This CDR3 comprises 14 residues. Trimming took 1 base from V and 8 from J, leaving 14 bases between them.

The chain uses TRBV12-5 and TRBJ1-5; no clear D gene. The CDR3 is made up of 15 amino acids. Trimming removed 0 bases from V and 7 bases from J, with 13 bases in between. Germline CDR1 reads LGHNT; CDR2 reads FRNRAP. CDR3 sequence (DNA): TGTGCTAGTGGTTTGGTACGCGTAGAGCGGCAGCCCCAGCATTTT. Its protein is CASGLVRVERQPQHF. Based on the CDR3 plus reference TRBV12-5 and TRBJ1-5, the full variable domain is DARVTQTPRHKVTEMGQEVTMRCQPILGHNTVFWYRQTMMQGLELLAYFRNRAPLDDSGMPKDRFSAEMPDATLATLKIQPSEPRDSAVYFCASGLVRVERQPQHFGDGTRLSIL.

The genes are TRBV6-1 and TRBJ2-1, with 10 bases matching TRBD2. The CDR3 consists of 13 residues. Germline V gene lookup returns CDR1 MNHNS and CDR2 SASEGT. Trimming removed 7 bases from V and 8 bases from J; junction bases left unmatched: 5. CDR3 coding DNA: TGTGCCAGCACCGTAGCGGGAGGAGATGAGCAGTTCTTC. Translation gives CASTVAGGDEQFF.

This chain links TRBV6-5 with TRBJ2-7; 10 bases align to TRBD2. CDR1 is MNHEY and CDR2 is SVGAGI in the germline V gene. The CDR3 sequence is 15 residues long. J was trimmed by 1 base and V by 6 bases; bases with no gene match: 6. The CDR3 coding sequence is TGTGCCAGCAGGGTTTATAGCGGGGGGTCCTACGAGCAGTACTTC. Translation gives CASRVYSGGSYEQYF.

The rearrangement uses TRBV11-2 and TRBJ2-1, with 8 bases lining up with TRBD1. The V and J ends lost 6 bases and 4 bases, in that order; junction bases with no gene match: 8. This CDR3 spans 15 amino acids. CDR1 and CDR2 from the germline V gene are SGHAT and FQNNGV. The CDR3 region is CASSMDRVFYNEQFF. CDR3 coding DNA: TGTGCCAGCAGTATGGACAGGGTCTTTTACAATGAGCAGTTCTTC.

The chain joins TRBV7-3 to TRBJ1-1, with D unclear. CDR3 length: 13 residues. Germline loops: CDR1 SGHTA, CDR2 FQGTGA. V dropped 5 bases and J dropped 3 bases, with 10 bases sitting between them. CDR3 sequence reads: CASSKTGDTEAFF. In nucleotides, the CDR3 is TGTGCCAGCAGCAAGACCGGGGACACTGAAGCTTTCTTT.

J is TRBJ2-7 and V is TRBV19, with 10 bases aligning to TRBD2. The junction had 4 bases not matched to a gene; V was cut back by 6 bases and J by 2 bases. Germline CDR1 reads LNHDA; CDR2 reads SQIVND (reference sequence). The CDR3 totals 14 residues. The CDR3 is CASRRTSGTYEQYF. CDR3 nucleotides: TGTGCCAGTAGGAGGACTAGCGGAACCTACGAGCAGTACTTC.

J is TRBJ2-5 and V is TRBV29-1; D gene ambiguous. The CDR3 totals 14 residues. Trimming stripped 2 bases from V and 5 bases from J, with 15 bases between. CDR1 and CDR2 from the germline V gene are SQVTM and ANQGSEA. The chain's CDR3 is CSVERPAIRETQYF. CDR3 DNA sequence: TGCAGCGTTGAACGGCCAGCGATCCGGGAGACCCAGTACTTC.

This clone was counted a single time. The chain employs TRBV6-1 and TRBJ1-4, with D possibly TRBD1 on 6 matching bases. The CDR3 runs 12 residues. The V gene's germline CDR1 is MNHNS and CDR2 SASEGT. Between the trimmed V and J ends, which lost 6 bases and 7 bases, there was a span of 9 bases. DNA of the CDR3: TGTGCCAGCAGCGCAGGGGCTGAAAAACTGTTTTTT. Translation gives CASSAGAEKLFF.

For the CDR3, the DNA is TGTGCCAGCTCAGCCCGGGACAGGGTGGATGGCTACACCTTC. As protein: CASSARDRVDGYTF. This chain connects TRBV18 to TRBJ1-2, with TRBD1 matching 9 bases. The V gene end was trimmed by 5 bases and the J gene end by 6 bases; junction bases not matched to a gene: 7. The V gene's germline CDR1 is KGHSH and CDR2 LQKENI. The CDR3 runs to 14 residues.

In its sample, this clone was seen once. The genes are TRBV27 and TRBJ2-1, with 8 bases aligning to TRBD2. Trimming took 3 bases from V and 7 from J; bases not matched to a gene: 5. Germline CDR1 and CDR2: MNHEY and SMNVEV (reference sequence). The CDR3 runs to 14 residues. CDR3 nucleotide sequence: TGTGCCAGCAGTTTCGGGAGGGCCGGGAATGAGCAGTTCTTC. The encoded protein is CASSFGRAGNEQFF.

The J gene is TRBJ2-2, the V gene TRBV10-1; 9 positions match TRBD2. This CDR3 region has 20 residues. Germline V gives CDR1 WNHNN, CDR2 SYGVQD (reference sequence). After removal of 3 bases from V and 5 bases from J, the junction contained 19 bases not matched to a gene. The CDR3 loop is CASSEKAGGIRTPGTGELFF. CDR3 DNA sequence: TGCGCCAGCAGTGAAAAAGCGGGGGGTATCCGGACCCCGGGGACCGGGGAGCTGTTTTTT.

This clone was seen only once. CDR3 sequence: CASSEGTGFQPQHF. The CDR3 coding sequence is TGTGCCAGCAGTGAAGGGACAGGGTTTCAGCCCCAGCATTTT. This chain joins TRBV7-9 and TRBJ1-5, with TRBD1 matching over 9 bases. The ends lost 6 bases at V and 6 bases at J; junction bases unmatched: 6. The CDR3 runs 14 residues. Germline V gene data show CDR1 as SEHNR and CDR2 as FQNEAQ (reference sequence).

This CDR3 reads CASETGTSTDTQYF. The CDR3 nucleotides are TGTGCCAGCGAGACGGGAACTAGCACAGATACGCAGTATTTT. The J gene is TRBJ2-3, the V gene TRBV25-1, with D perhaps TRBD2 (5 bases). Per the germline V gene, CDR1 is MGHDK and CDR2 is SYGVNS. Trimming left V 8 bases short and J 0 bases short, with 12 bases between. The CDR3 runs to 14 residues.

The chain employs TRBV6-1 and TRBJ2-7; 8 nucleotides line up with TRBD2. After removal of 7 bases from V and 6 bases from J, the junction contained 11 bases not matched to a gene. The CDR3 is 14 amino acids. Germline V lookup: CDR1 MNHNS, CDR2 SASEGT. Written as DNA, the CDR3 is TGTGCCAGCAAGTACGGGACTAGGGAGAGCGAGCAGTACTTC. This gives the protein CASKYGTRESEQYF.

The CDR3 sequence: CASSERGQGTGELFF. The CDR3 nucleotides read TGTGCCAGCAGTGAGAGGGGGCAGGGCACCGGGGAGCTGTTTTTT. The V and J genes are TRBV6-1 and TRBJ2-2; 7 positions match TRBD1. Trimming removed 3 bases from V and 4 bases from J; junction bases left unmatched: 5. The germline CDR1 and CDR2 sequences are MNHNS and SASEGT. The CDR3 is made up of 15 amino acids.

This sequence joins TRBV5-4 and TRBJ2-1; possibly TRBD1 for D (5 bases). The germline V and J ends were trimmed by 2 bases and 5 bases, with 11 bases remaining between them. The CDR3 loop spans 14 amino acids. CDR1 SGHNT and CDR2 YYREEE come from the germline V gene (reference sequence). CDR3 coding DNA: TGTGCCAGCAGCTTTAGCAGGGCCCACAATGAGCAGTTCTTC. Translating it yields CASSFSRAHNEQFF.

This chain links TRBV5-6 with TRBJ2-1; D uncertain. Germline CDR1 is SGHDT and CDR2 is YYEEEE. CDR3 length: 12 amino acids. The ends were cut back, 2 bases at V and 6 bases at J, with 6 bases in the middle. The CDR3 DNA reads as TGTGCCAGCAGCTTTTGGAGCAATGAGCAGTTCTTC. It codes for CASSFWSNEQFF.

The chain carries TRBV27 and TRBJ2-3; 10 positions agree with TRBD2. Germline CDR1 reads MNHEY; CDR2 reads SMNVEV (reference sequence). CDR3 length: 16 amino acids. J gave up 7 bases and V 5 bases, and 12 bases lay outside the gene matches. CDR3 region: CASSGTSERPRNTQYF. DNA for the CDR3: TGTGCCAGCAGTGGGACTAGCGAACGACCGAGAAATACGCAGTATTTT.

This clone turned up a few times. The CDR3 sequence: CASSRNPGTGKTEAFF. In nucleotides, the CDR3 is TGTGCCAGCAGCCGAAATCCCGGGACAGGGAAGACTGAAGCTTTCTTT. The chain joins TRBV28 to TRBJ1-1; 9 bases match TRBD1. This CDR3 spans 16 amino acids. From germline, CDR1 is MDHEN and CDR2 SYDVKM. The V and J ends lost 6 bases and 5 bases, in that order; junction bases with no gene match: 13.

The chain couples TRBV30 to TRBJ1-1; 7 bases agree with TRBD1. CDR1 and CDR2 from the germline V gene are GTSNPN and SVGIG (reference sequence). Trimming cost V 7 bases and J 4 bases; bases outside gene matches: 3. This CDR3 comprises 11 residues. The CDR3, as DNA: TGTGCCTCCCACAGGGGCACTGAAGCTTTCTTT. The encoded protein is CASHRGTEAFF. Combining the CDR3 with reference TRBV30 and TRBJ1-1 gives the whole variable domain SQTIHQWPATLVQPVGSPLSLECTVEGTSNPNLYWYRQAAGRGLQLLFYSVGIGQISSEVPQNLSASRPQDRQFILSSKKLLLSDSGFYLCASHRGTEAFFGQGTRLTVV.

The chain is built from TRBV2 and TRBJ1-3; 10 nucleotides agree with TRBD1. J gave up 5 bases and V 9 bases, and 4 bases lay outside the gene matches. CDR1 is SNHLY and CDR2 is FYNNEI in the germline V gene. The CDR3 contains 13 residues. CDR3 in DNA: TGTGCCAGAGGGACAGGGGAGAGAAACACCATATATTTT. It yields the protein CARGTGERNTIYF.

This chain links TRBV2 with TRBJ2-7; no reliable D call. Germline-derived CDR1 and CDR2 are SNHLY and FYNNEI. The CDR3 is made up of 13 amino acids. V was trimmed by 8 bases and J by 4 bases, leaving 15 bases between them. The CDR3 sequence: CASLPRFGYEQYF. The CDR3 DNA follows: TGTGCCAGCCTACCCCGATTCGGGTACGAGCAGTACTTC.

The CDR3 spells CASSPLVQQETQYF. CDR3 DNA: TGTGCCAGCTCACCATTGGTGCAGCAAGAGACCCAGTACTTC. This rearrangement joins TRBV18 to TRBJ2-5; the D is unclear. The CDR3 loop spans 14 amino acids. V was pared by 2 bases and J by 2 bases, with 9 bases between. In germline, CDR1 is KGHSH, CDR2 LQKENI.

The chain uses TRBV9 and TRBJ2-3, with D tentatively TRBD2 (7 bases). Germline lookup yields CDR1 SGDLS and CDR2 YYNGEE. The CDR3 has 15 residues. The V end lost 0 bases, the J end lost 2 bases, and 10 bases lay between the germline ends. The CDR3 loop reads CASSVEGGTTDTQYF. The CDR3 DNA reads TGTGCCAGCAGCGTAGAGGGGGGGACCACAGATACGCAGTATTTT.

This clone was found a few times. The V call is TRBV7-9, the J call TRBJ2-7; 7 nucleotides align to TRBD1. V was clipped by 4 bases and J by 3 bases; unmatched bases: 18. This CDR3 has 18 amino acids. From germline, CDR1 is SEHNR and CDR2 FQNEAQ (reference sequence). In DNA, the CDR3 is TGTGCCAGCAGCTCTAGGACAGACGGACAGGTGGGGAACTACGAGCAGTACTTC. Its protein product is CASSSRTDGQVGNYEQYF.

The chain links TRBV5-6 to TRBJ1-4; the D gene is possibly TRBD1 (6 bases). This CDR3 spans 14 amino acids. V lost 4 bases and J lost 7, with 14 bases in between. The germline V gene has CDR1 SGHDT and CDR2 YYEEEE. The CDR3 DNA follows: TGTGCCAGCAGCCCGGGGGGCGCAGGTGAAAAACTGTTTTTT. This gives the protein CASSPGGAGEKLFF.